The 13 T cell receptor beta chains presented below share a single source sample, sequenced in a study of blood T cell repertoires in COVID-19. The method was immunoSEQ multiplex PCR; TCRdb's version includes in-frame clones alone and lacks a portion of them. The sample yields 150,000 to 180,000 clones, 75% to 95% seen once. The sample consisted of peripheral blood. These receptors originate from a man aged 45-60 years with acute or convalescent COVID-19.

The rearrangement links TRBV4-1 to TRBJ2-5, with D perhaps TRBD2 (6 bases). V was shortened by 2 bases and J by 2 bases, with 12 bases between the two germline ends. In germline, CDR1 is MGHRA, CDR2 YSYEKL. The CDR3 extends over 15 amino acids. The DNA of the CDR3 is TGCGCCAGCAGCCAATCGAGCGGGTCACAAGAGACCCAGTACTTC. As protein: CASSQSSGSQETQYF.

The chain has TRBV6-2 or TRBV6-3 and TRBJ1-6; 9 bases align to TRBD1. The CDR3 spans 15 residues. Germline V gene sequence: CDR1 MNHEY, CDR2 SVGEGT. Trimming removed 2 bases from V and 10 bases from J; junction bases left unmatched: 6. The CDR3 here is CASSYEGTGFSPLHF. In nucleotides, the CDR3 is TGTGCCAGCAGTTACGAAGGGACAGGGTTCTCACCCCTCCACTTT.

The J gene is TRBJ2-1, the V gene TRBV24-1; D is possibly TRBD2 (6 bases). V shed 1 base and J shed 9 bases, with 9 bases lying between them. CDR3 length: 13 residues. Germline V CDR1 and CDR2: KGHDR, SFDVKD. The DNA for the CDR3 is TGTGCCACCAGTGATTTTTACGGGGGTGAGCAGTTCTTC. The encoded protein is CATSDFYGGEQFF.

The chain has TRBV3-1 (or the pseudogene TRBV3-2) and TRBJ1-1; D remains ambiguous. The germline V gene has CDR1 LGHDT and CDR2 YNNKEL (reference sequence). Deletions cut 1 base from V and 7 bases from J, with 7 bases between. This CDR3 is 12 amino acids long. CDR3 nucleotide sequence: TGTGCCAGCAGCCAAGTCCGGGTTGAAGCTTTCTTT. Translation: CASSQVRVEAFF.

CDR3 nucleotide sequence: TGCGCCAGCAGCCAAGGAACAGGGATTGCTAATGAAAAACTGTTTTTT. Encoded protein: CASSQGTGIANEKLFF. The V gene is TRBV4-3, the J gene TRBJ1-4; perhaps TRBD1 as D (6 bases). The CDR3 loop spans 16 amino acids. V was trimmed by 1 base and J by 3 bases, leaving 12 bases between them. Germline-derived CDR1 and CDR2 are LGHNA and YSLEER.

The chain carries TRBV20-1 and TRBJ2-1; a possible D gene is TRBD1 (5 bases). CDR3 length equals 11 residues. V was trimmed by 4 bases and J by 4 bases, leaving 5 bases between them. Germline CDR1 is DFQATT and CDR2 is SNEGSKA (reference sequence). The CDR3 sequence is CSAKGYNEQFF. DNA of the CDR3: TGCAGTGCTAAGGGGTACAATGAGCAGTTCTTC.

As regards this clone: No DNA is shown, since the ends of the CDR3 on it are uncertain; the CDR3 is the one TCRdb lists. V is TRBV6-2 or TRBV6-3 and J is TRBJ2-5; TRBD1, the D gene given by the table, was not confirmed from the DNA. 15 amino acids form the CDR3, both terminal residues included. Looked up from germline, CDR1 is MNHEY and CDR2 is SVGEGT. Here the CDR3 reads CASSFLAGDQETQYF.

This chain uses TRBV18 with TRBJ1-1; no clear D gene. V was pared by 5 bases and J by 6 bases, with 19 bases between. In germline, CDR1 is KGHSH, CDR2 LQKENI. The CDR3 loop spans 15 amino acids. The CDR3 DNA reads TGTGCCAGCTCATTGAGCGGCCCGGGGTTGGCTGAAGCTTTCTTT. As protein: CASSLSGPGLAEAFF.

The chain uses TRBV6-5 and TRBJ2-5; tentatively, D is TRBD1 (6 bases). From germline, CDR1 is MNHEY and CDR2 SVGAGI. The CDR3 loop spans 15 amino acids. Trimming cost V 6 bases and J 5 bases, with 19 bases left between them. CDR3 amino acids: CASRRTGTLTETQYF. DNA for the CDR3: TGTGCCAGCAGACGAACAGGGACCCTAACGGAGACCCAGTACTTC.

The V gene is TRBV27, the J gene TRBJ2-1; 7 bases match TRBD2. The CDR3 covers 14 residues. After removal of 5 bases from V and 2 bases from J, the junction contained 3 bases not matched to a gene. From germline, CDR1 is MNHEY and CDR2 SMNVEV (reference sequence). CDR3 sequence: CASSIAGTYNEQFF. CDR3 coding DNA: TGTGCCAGCAGTATAGCGGGCACCTACAATGAGCAGTTCTTC.

The chain employs TRBV10-2 and TRBJ1-5; 12 bases are shared with TRBD1. The CDR3 loop spans 14 amino acids. CDR1 and CDR2 from the germline V gene are WSHSY and SAAADI. V lost 6 bases and J lost 7; bases outside the gene matches: 4. The CDR3 coding sequence is TGCGCCAGCAGGCCGGGACAGGGGGCACAGCCCCAGCATTTT. Amino acid sequence: CASRPGQGAQPQHF.

Details on this clone: Other DNA sequences in the sample encode the same CDR3. V and J are TRBV30 and TRBJ1-3, with D hard to call. Looked up from germline, CDR1 is GTSNPN and CDR2 is SVGIG (reference sequence). V shed 0 bases and J shed 0 bases, with 9 bases lying between them. The CDR3 runs 15 residues. The chain's CDR3 is CAWSVRRSSGNTIYF. The CDR3 nucleotides read TGTGCCTGGAGTGTACGACGGAGCTCTGGAAACACCATATATTTT.

The chain couples TRBV5-1 to TRBJ2-7; D is ambiguous. The CDR3 has 15 residues. Germline CDR1 and CDR2: SGHRS and YFSETQ. The V end was cut by 0 bases, the J end by 6 bases, with 16 bases between. This chain's CDR3 is CASSLGLGRTGEQYV. Here the CDR3 DNA reads TGCGCCAGCAGCTTGGGTCTTGGCAGAACGGGCGAGCAGTACGTC.